One T cell receptor (beta chain) is described in this entry. The data were taken from a study of T cell responses to AZD1222 COVID-19 vaccine. The CDR3 covers 18 residues. V was pared by 4 bases and J by 2 bases, with 24 bases between. The V gene's germline CDR1 is SEHNR and CDR2 FQNEAQ (reference sequence). Some clones are missing from TCRdb's copy, which holds only in-frame ones; the method was immunoSEQ multiplex PCR. The data contain over 80,000 clones, over 75% of them seen just once; the ten biggest clones take up 30% to 35%. Here the sequenced sample was peripheral blood, taken on day 0 of AZD1222 vaccination. The sequence derives from an adult in good health. The genes are TRBV7-9 and TRBJ2-7, with D perhaps matching TRBD1 (6 bases). CDR3 sequence reads: CASSSTTKRKQGPYEQYF. The CDR3, as DNA: TGTGCCAGCAGCTCTACAACGAAAAGGAAACAGGGACCCTACGAGCAGTACTTC.